A single sample gave rise to the 10 T cell receptor beta chains below, sequenced in a study of memory CD4+ T cells and cytomegalovirus serostatus (dated by TCRdb to the late 2010s). A FACSAria II was used to sort memory CD4+ T cells, defined as single viable CD3+CD4+CD8-CD45RO+ cells. Receptors were amplified or captured by the immunoSEQ multiplex PCR assay. Entries here come from immuneACCESS through TCRdb and include only in-frame sequences with V and J called. Some clones fail to appear in such tables; in the studies checked, an unresolved V gene covers under half of the shortfall, and the cause of the remainder is unknown. Within this sample are about 60,000 clones, with 70% to 85% of them counted one time only. Roughly 2.7% of the sample is in the top ten clones. The sequenced sample was memory CD4+ T cells from blood. These TCRs come from an adult in good health and CMV-seropositive.

V is TRBV28 and J is TRBJ1-2; a possible D gene is TRBD1 (6 bases). The CDR3 loop spans 17 amino acids. Trimming removed 1 base at V and 4 bases at J, with 19 bases between. Germline loops: CDR1 MDHEN, CDR2 SYDVKM. The CDR3 coding sequence is TGTGCCAGCAGTTTATCCAGCCAAGGGGGGCTTATCTATGGCTACACCTTC. This sequence encodes CASSLSSQGGLIYGYTF.

This clone was counted between two and nine times. The chain uses TRBV30 and TRBJ1-2, with TRBD1 matching 8 bases. Germline V gene sequence: CDR1 GTSNPN, CDR2 SVGIG (reference sequence). This CDR3 region has 12 residues. V was pared by 7 bases and J by 0 bases, with 1 base of the junction left unmatched. The chain's CDR3 is CASTGANYGYTF. CDR3 DNA sequence: TGTGCCTCGACAGGGGCTAACTATGGCTACACCTTC.

The chain is built from TRBV9 and TRBJ1-2, with D perhaps matching TRBD1 (5 bases). Germline values: CDR1 SGDLS, CDR2 YYNGEE. This CDR3 spans 15 amino acids. The V end lost 3 bases, the J end lost 2 bases, and 14 bases lay between the germline ends. CDR3: CASSATGRINYGYTF. As DNA, the CDR3 is TGTGCCAGCAGCGCGACGGGACGGATCAACTATGGCTACACCTTC.

In this sample, this clone turned up a few times. The chain carries TRBV25-1 and TRBJ1-2, with D possibly being TRBD1 (5 bases). CDR3 size: 12 residues. CDR1 MGHDK and CDR2 SYGVNS come from the germline V gene. The V end lost 6 bases, the J end lost 1 base, and 6 bases lay between the germline ends. The CDR3 loop is CASSRDNYGYTF. In DNA, the CDR3 is TGTGCCAGCAGCAGGGATAACTATGGCTACACCTTC.

The chain employs TRBV7-2 and TRBJ2-1, with 7 nucleotides matching TRBD2. There are 14 residues in the CDR3. Germline V gives CDR1 SGHTA, CDR2 FQGNSA. After removal of 2 bases from V and 7 bases from J, the junction contained 5 bases not matched to a gene. DNA for the CDR3: TGTGCCAGCAGCTTACAGGCGGGAGCTAATGAGCAGTTCTTC. Protein sequence: CASSLQAGANEQFF.

This chain uses TRBV5-1 with TRBJ2-7, with D perhaps being TRBD1 or TRBD2 (5 bases each). Germline CDR1 SGHRS, CDR2 YFSETQ. The CDR3 is 15 amino acids. V was pared by 7 bases and J by 2 bases, with 19 bases between. CDR3 region: CASRDRVSRTYEQYF. The CDR3, as DNA: TGCGCCAGCCGGGACCGAGTAAGCCGCACCTACGAGCAGTACTTC.

CDR3 coding DNA: TGCGCCAGCAGCGTTACTAGCGGGAGGGCTGGAGAGCAGTTCTTC. Translated, it gives CASSVTSGRAGEQFF. The gene calls are TRBV4-1 and TRBJ2-1; 13 nucleotides match TRBD2. The germline V gene encodes CDR1 MGHRA and CDR2 YSYEKL. The CDR3 has 15 amino acids. J lost 10 bases, V lost 5 bases, and 8 bases had no gene match.

The sample holds a few counts of this clone. The chain employs TRBV19 and TRBJ1-1, with 7 positions matching TRBD1. The CDR3 has 14 residues. With V trimmed by 5 bases and J by 4 bases, 7 bases remained unmatched. Germline V gives CDR1 LNHDA, CDR2 SQIVND (reference sequence). This CDR3 is CASSAQGVGTEAFF. The CDR3 DNA follows: TGTGCCAGTAGTGCGCAGGGGGTGGGCACTGAAGCTTTCTTT.

The gene calls are TRBV4-1 and TRBJ2-2, with D hard to call. CDR1 is MGHRA, CDR2 YSYEKL, per germline. The V and J ends lost 1 base and 1 base respectively, with 7 bases between them. The CDR3 runs 15 residues. CDR3 nucleotide sequence: TGCGCCAGCAGCCAAGTCGGACGGAACACCGGGGAGCTGTTTTTT. Translating gives CASSQVGRNTGELFF.

The chain joins TRBV5-1 to TRBJ2-1; either TRBD1 or TRBD2 may supply D (5 bases each). Trimming took off 4 bases at V and 9 bases at J, with 17 bases between the two ends. Per germline, CDR1 SGHRS and CDR2 YFSETQ. The length of the CDR3 is 14 residues. The CDR3: CASSQGPTQGEQFF. The CDR3 DNA reads as TGCGCCAGCAGCCAGGGACCGACCCAGGGTGAGCAGTTCTTC.